These T cell receptor beta chains were read from a single sample in a study of spatial heterogeneity in lung cancer. TCRdb re-derived calls from the 5' RACE reads in MiXCR, one entry per CDR3 protein. This table holds 7,500 or so distinct CDR3 sequences, around 14% found once. This specimen was lung tumor tissue, taken at surgery. These receptors came from a female donor with early-stage non-small cell lung cancer. Both conserved end residues are part of each CDR3.

V gene	J gene	CDR3 protein
TRBV6-2/TRBV6-3	TRBJ2-2	CASSPGGITGELFF
TRBV7-2	TRBJ2-5	CASSLIGLGAETQYF
TRBV9	TRBJ2-5	CASSVVAGDQETQYF
TRBV5-6	TRBJ1-5	CASSLRAYHQPQHF
TRBV5-1	TRBJ2-2	CASRGLGTGNTGELFF
TRBV6-6	TRBJ2-2	CASSYSNRGDLFF
TRBV5-1	TRBJ2-7	CASSLGGYEQYF
TRBV30	TRBJ1-1	CAWGVRTNEAFF
TRBV18	TRBJ1-2	CASSTGTGGDYGYTF
TRBV7-8	TRBJ2-6	CASSSYRGHRVSGANVLTF
TRBV5-1	TRBJ2-5	CASSLAQQETQYF
TRBV7-2	TRBJ2-1	CASSFNDEQFF
TRBV20-1	TRBJ2-2	CSARDRLAGNTGELFF
TRBV12-3/TRBV12-4	TRBJ2-3	CASSSRDLKTDTQYF
TRBV5-1	TRBJ2-2	CASSLRLGELFF
TRBV7-9	TRBJ1-1	CASNSFHRGNTEAFF
TRBV20-1	TRBJ2-7	CSASVDPYEQYF
TRBV7-9	TRBJ1-4	CASSLDLLGGGVNEKLFF
TRBV4-2	TRBJ2-7	CASSPSSLAGAYGQYF
TRBV19	TRBJ2-3	CASSNRGGNSDTQYF
TRBV28	TRBJ2-1	CASQIVGTSQGNEQFF
TRBV7-9	TRBJ2-2	CVSSFNRLTGELFF
TRBV12-3/TRBV12-4	TRBJ2-2	CASNPGGTNTGELFF
TRBV7-6	TRBJ1-5	CASSSWGGQPQHF
TRBV7-2	TRBJ2-5	CASSMGTGQETQYF
TRBV7-2	TRBJ2-1	CASSLVASGTYNEQFF
TRBV28	TRBJ2-2	CASKEGNTGELFF
TRBV12-3/TRBV12-4	TRBJ2-3	CASSPAGSTDTQYF
TRBV7-9	TRBJ2-1	CASSFVRGGYNEQFF
TRBV20-1	TRBJ2-1	CSARGWGGRSSYNEQFF
TRBV20-1	TRBJ2-3	CSARDSARGSTDTQYF
TRBV14	TRBJ1-2	CASSQELWGYGYTF
TRBV2	TRBJ1-2	CASSAQLLSNYGYTF
TRBV5-4	TRBJ2-5	CASSFKAIQETQYF
TRBV20-1	TRBJ1-2	CSARLLSGYTF
TRBV20-1	TRBJ1-2	CSAPTGTLFYGYTF
TRBV18	TRBJ2-7	CASSPSPSAGASYEQYF
TRBV7-2	TRBJ1-5	CASSLTVNQPQHF
TRBV3-1	TRBJ2-7	CASSQADRLTYEQYF
TRBV19	TRBJ1-6	CASSSTVWRTSPLHF
TRBV7-2	TRBJ2-7	CASSLGTPLYYEQYF
TRBV29-1	TRBJ1-1	CSVRVVDSEAFF
TRBV7-9	TRBJ1-3	CASSSRQGAGNTIYF
TRBV6-1	TRBJ1-2	CASSEALAYGYTF